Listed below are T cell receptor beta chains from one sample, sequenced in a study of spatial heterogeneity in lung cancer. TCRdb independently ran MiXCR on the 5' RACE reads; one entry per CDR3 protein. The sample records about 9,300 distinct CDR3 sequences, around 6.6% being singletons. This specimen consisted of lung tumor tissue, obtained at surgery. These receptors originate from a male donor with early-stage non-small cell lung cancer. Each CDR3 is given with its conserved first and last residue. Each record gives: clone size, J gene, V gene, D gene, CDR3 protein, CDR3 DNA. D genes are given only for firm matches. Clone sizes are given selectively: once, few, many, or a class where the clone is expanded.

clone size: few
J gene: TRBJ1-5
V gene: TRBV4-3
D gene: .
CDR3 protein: CASSQGTTSNQPQHF
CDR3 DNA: TGCGCCAGCAGCCAAGGAACCACTAGCAATCAGCCCCAGCATTTT

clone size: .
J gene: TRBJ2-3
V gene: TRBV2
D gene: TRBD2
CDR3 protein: CASSSPPLTSGGVPRRTDTQYF
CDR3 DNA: TGTGCCAGCAGTTCTCCCCCCCTTACTAGCGGGGGGGTCCCCCGGCGCACAGATACGCAGTATTTT

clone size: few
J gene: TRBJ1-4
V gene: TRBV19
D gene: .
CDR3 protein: CASSTSGRNNEKLFF
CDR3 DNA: TGTGCCAGTAGCACATCAGGGAGAAATAATGAAAAACTGTTTTTT

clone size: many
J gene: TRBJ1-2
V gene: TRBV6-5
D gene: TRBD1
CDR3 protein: CASRTGQGNYGYTF
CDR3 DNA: TGTGCCAGCAGGACGGGACAGGGGAACTATGGCTACACCTTC

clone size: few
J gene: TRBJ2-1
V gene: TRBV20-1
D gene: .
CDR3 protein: CSANRNLLPASYNEQFF
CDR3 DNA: TGCAGTGCTAACCGGAACCTTCTACCAGCTTCCTACAATGAGCAGTTCTTC

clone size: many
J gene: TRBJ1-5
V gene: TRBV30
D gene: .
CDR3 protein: CAWSVNRGPQHF
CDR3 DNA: TGTGCCTGGAGTGTAAATCGGGGGCCCCAGCATTTT

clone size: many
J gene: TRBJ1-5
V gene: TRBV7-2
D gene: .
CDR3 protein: CASSSYSNQPQHF
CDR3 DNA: TGTGCCAGCAGCTCTTATAGCAATCAGCCCCAGCATTTT

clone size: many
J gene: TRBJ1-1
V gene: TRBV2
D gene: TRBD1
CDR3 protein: CASSERQGKAFF
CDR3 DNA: TGTGCCAGCAGTGAACGACAGGGTAAGGCTTTCTTT

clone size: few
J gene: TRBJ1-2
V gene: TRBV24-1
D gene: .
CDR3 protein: CATSDWTDYGYTF
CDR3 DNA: TGTGCCACCAGTGATTGGACCGACTATGGCTACACCTTC

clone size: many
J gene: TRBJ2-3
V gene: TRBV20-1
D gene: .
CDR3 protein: CSARPLGIQADTQYF
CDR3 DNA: TGCAGTGCTCGCCCTCTAGGAATTCAGGCAGATACGCAGTATTTT

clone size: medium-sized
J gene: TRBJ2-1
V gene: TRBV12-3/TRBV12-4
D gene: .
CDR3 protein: CASSPGGNPWSSYNEQFF
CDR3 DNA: TGTGCCAGCAGCCCAGGGGGGAATCCTTGGAGCTCCTACAATGAGCAGTTCTTC

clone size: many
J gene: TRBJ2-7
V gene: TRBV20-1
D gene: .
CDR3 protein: CSASDPTADHEQYF
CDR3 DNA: TGCAGTGCTAGCGACCCGACGGCGGACCACGAGCAGTACTTC

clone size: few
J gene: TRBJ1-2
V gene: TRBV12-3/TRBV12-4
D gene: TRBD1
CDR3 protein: CASILDRGDGYTF
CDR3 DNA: TGTGCCAGCATCCTCGACAGGGGGGATGGCTACACCTTC

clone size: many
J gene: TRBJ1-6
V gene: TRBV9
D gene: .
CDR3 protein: CASSVATGYNSPLHF
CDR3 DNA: TGTGCCAGCAGCGTAGCTACAGGCTATAATTCACCCCTCCACTTT

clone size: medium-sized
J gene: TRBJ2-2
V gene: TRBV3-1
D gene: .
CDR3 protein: CASSQAQPRGELFF
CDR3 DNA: TGTGCCAGCAGCCAAGCGCAGCCCAGGGGGGAGCTGTTTTTT

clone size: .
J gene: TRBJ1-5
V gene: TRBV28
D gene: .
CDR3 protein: CASSIQSNQPQHF
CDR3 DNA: TGTGCCAGCAGTATCCAGAGCAATCAGCCCCAGCATTTT

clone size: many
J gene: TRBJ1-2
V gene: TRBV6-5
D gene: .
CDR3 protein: CASSYLGQSGYTF
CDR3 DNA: TGTGCCAGCAGTTACTTAGGACAGTCAGGCTACACCTTC

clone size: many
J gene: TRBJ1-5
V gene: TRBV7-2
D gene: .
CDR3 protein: CASSLANNQPQHF
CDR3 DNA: TGTGCCAGCAGCTTAGCGAACAATCAGCCCCAGCATTTT

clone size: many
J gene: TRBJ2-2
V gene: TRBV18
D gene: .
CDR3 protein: CASSPRQSNTGELFF
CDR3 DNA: TGTGCCAGCTCACCGCGACAGTCGAACACCGGGGAGCTGTTTTTT

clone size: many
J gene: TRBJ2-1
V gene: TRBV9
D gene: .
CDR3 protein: CASSSGGPYNEQFF
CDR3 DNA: TGTGCCAGCAGCTCAGGGGGGCCCTACAATGAGCAGTTCTTC

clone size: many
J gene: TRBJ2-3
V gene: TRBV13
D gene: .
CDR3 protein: CASSPGGTSTDTQYF
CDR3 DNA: TGTGCCAGCAGCCCAGGGGGGACGAGCACAGATACGCAGTATTTT

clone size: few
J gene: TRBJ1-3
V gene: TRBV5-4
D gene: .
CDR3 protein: CASSLQGNSGNTIYF
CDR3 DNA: TGTGCCAGCAGCTTGCAGGGTAATTCTGGAAACACCATATATTTT

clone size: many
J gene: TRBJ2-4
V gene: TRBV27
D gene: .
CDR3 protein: CASRQGESANIQYF
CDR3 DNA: TGTGCCAGCAGACAGGGCGAGTCGGCAAACATTCAGTACTTC

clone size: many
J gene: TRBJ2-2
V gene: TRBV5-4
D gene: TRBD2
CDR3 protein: CASSLEGGGLASGELFF
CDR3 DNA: TGTGCCAGCAGCTTGGAAGGGGGGGGACTAGCGTCCGGGGAGCTGTTTTTT

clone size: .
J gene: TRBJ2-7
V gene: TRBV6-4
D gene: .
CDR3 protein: CASSDGPYEQYF
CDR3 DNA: TGTGCCAGCAGTGACGGCCCCTACGAGCAGTACTTC

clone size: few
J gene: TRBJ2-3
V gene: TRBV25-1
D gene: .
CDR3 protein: CATQISTDTQYF
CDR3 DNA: TGTGCCACCCAGATTAGCACAGATACGCAGTATTTT

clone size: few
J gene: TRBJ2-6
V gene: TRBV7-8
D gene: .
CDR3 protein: CASSLNGAGANVLTF
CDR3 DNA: TGTGCCAGCAGCCTTAATGGGGCTGGGGCCAACGTCCTGACTTTC

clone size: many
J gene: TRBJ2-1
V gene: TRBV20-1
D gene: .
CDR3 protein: CSARDPTSNEQFF
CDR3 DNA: TGCAGTGCTAGAGATCCGACGAGCAATGAGCAGTTCTTC

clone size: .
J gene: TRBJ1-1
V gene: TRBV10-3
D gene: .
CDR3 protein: CAAQSTDRQMGTEAFF
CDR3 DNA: TGTGCCGCACAAAGCACCGACAGGCAGATGGGCACTGAAGCTTTCTTT

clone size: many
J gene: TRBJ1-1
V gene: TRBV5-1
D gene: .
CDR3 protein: CASSLGSNTEAFF
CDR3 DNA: TGCGCCAGCAGCTTGGGATCTAACACTGAAGCTTTCTTT

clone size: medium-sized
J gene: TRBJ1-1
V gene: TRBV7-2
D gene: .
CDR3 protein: CASSFSRNTEAFF
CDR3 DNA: TGTGCCAGCAGCTTTTCGCGGAACACTGAAGCTTTCTTT

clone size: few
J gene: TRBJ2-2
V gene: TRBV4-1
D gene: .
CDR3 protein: CASSPQYNTGELFF
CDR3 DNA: TGCGCCAGCAGCCCGCAGTATAACACCGGGGAGCTGTTTTTT

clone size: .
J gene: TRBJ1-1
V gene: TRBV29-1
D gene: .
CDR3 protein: CSVDKGLNTEAFF
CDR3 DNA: TGCAGCGTTGACAAGGGGCTCAACACTGAAGCTTTCTTT

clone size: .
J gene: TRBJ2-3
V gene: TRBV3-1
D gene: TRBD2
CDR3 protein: CASSHSGGSTDTQYF
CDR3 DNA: TGTGCCAGCAGCCATAGCGGGGGAAGCACAGATACGCAGTATTTT

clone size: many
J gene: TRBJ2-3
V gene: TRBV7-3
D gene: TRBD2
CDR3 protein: CASSAASGGARDTQYF
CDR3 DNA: TGTGCCAGCAGCGCCGCTAGCGGGGGGGCCCGAGATACGCAGTATTTT

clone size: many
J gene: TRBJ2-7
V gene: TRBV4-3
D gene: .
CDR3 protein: CASSQRYSSYEQYF
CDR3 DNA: TGCGCCAGCAGCCAACGTTACAGCTCCTACGAGCAGTACTTC

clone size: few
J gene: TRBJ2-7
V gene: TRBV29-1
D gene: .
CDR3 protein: CSVAGETGTYEQYF
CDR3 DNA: TGCAGCGTTGCGGGAGAGACAGGGACCTACGAGCAGTACTTC

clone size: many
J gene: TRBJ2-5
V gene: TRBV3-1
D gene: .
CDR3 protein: CASSQGTTTDF
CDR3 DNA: TGTGCCAGCAGCCAAGGGACCACAACGGACTTC

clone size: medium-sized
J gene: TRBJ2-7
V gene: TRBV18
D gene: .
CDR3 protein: CASSPQENYEQYF
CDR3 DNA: TGTGCCAGCTCACCACAGGAGAACTACGAGCAGTACTTC

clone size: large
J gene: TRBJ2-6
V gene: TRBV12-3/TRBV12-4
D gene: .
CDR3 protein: CASSLTASGANVLTF
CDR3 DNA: TGTGCCAGCAGTTTGACAGCCTCTGGGGCCAACGTCCTGACTTTC

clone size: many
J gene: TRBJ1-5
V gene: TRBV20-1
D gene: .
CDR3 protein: CSAPRGGDDNQPQHF
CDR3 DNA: TGCAGTGCTCCGAGGGGAGGGGATGACAATCAGCCCCAGCATTTT

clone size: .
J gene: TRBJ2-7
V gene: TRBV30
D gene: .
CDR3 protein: CAWSPVGTRREQYF
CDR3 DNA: TGTGCCTGGAGTCCTGTCGGTACACGAAGAGAGCAGTACTTC

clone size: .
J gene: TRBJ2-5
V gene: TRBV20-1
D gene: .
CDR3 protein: CSAYNGLQETQYF
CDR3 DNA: TGCAGTGCTTACAACGGATTACAAGAGACCCAGTACTTC

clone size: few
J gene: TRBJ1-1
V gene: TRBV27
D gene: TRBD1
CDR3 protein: CASSSRQGTEAFF
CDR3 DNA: TGTGCCAGCAGTTCGAGACAGGGGACTGAAGCTTTCTTT

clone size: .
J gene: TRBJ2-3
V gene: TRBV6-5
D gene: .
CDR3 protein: CASSNLLAGSTDTQYF
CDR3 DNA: TGTGCCAGCAGTAATCTCCTGGCGGGAAGCACAGATACGCAGTATTTT

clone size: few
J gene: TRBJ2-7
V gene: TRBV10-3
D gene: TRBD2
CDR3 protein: CAISEGASGAYEQYF
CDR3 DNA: TGTGCCATCAGTGAGGGGGCTAGCGGGGCCTACGAGCAGTACTTC

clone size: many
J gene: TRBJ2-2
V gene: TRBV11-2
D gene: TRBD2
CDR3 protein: CASTRGSGAGGGELFF
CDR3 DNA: TGTGCCAGCACCCGGGGTAGCGGGGCCGGTGGCGGGGAGCTGTTTTTT

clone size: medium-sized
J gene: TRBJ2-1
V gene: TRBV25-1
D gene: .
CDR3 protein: CASRDKLAAYNEQFF
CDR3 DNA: TGTGCCAGCAGAGACAAACTGGCGGCCTACAATGAGCAGTTCTTC

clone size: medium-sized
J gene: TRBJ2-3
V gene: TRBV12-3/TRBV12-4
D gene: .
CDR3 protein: CASSIGTASTDTQYF
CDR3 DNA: TGTGCCAGCAGTATAGGAACCGCTAGCACAGATACGCAGTATTTT

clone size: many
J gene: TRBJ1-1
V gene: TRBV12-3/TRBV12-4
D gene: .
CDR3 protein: CASRSSVTRENTEAFF
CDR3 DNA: TGTGCCAGCAGGTCCTCAGTCACCAGGGAGAACACTGAAGCTTTCTTT

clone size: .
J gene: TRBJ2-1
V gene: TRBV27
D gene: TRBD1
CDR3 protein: CASSLYSGQGWNEQFF
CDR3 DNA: TGTGCCAGCAGTTTATACTCGGGACAGGGGTGGAATGAGCAGTTCTTC

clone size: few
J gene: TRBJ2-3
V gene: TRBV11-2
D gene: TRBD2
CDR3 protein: CASSRGLAGGIGTDTQYF
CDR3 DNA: TGTGCCAGCAGCCGTGGACTAGCGGGGGGGATCGGCACAGATACGCAGTATTTT

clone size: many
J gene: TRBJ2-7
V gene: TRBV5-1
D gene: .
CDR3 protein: CASSLEQGYEQYF
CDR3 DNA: TGCGCCAGCAGCTTGGAACAGGGATACGAGCAGTACTTC

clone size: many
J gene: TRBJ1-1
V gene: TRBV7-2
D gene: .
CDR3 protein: CATGETEAFF
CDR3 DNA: TGTGCCACAGGGGAGACTGAAGCTTTCTTT